This TCR beta chain comes out of a study of blood T cell repertoires in COVID-19. About the research overall: Specimens from acute and convalescent COVID-19 originated in the United States, Italy and Spain.

Germline CDR1 and CDR2: MGHRA and YSYEKL. V was clipped by 11 bases and J by 3 bases; unmatched bases: 10. The CDR3 contains 14 residues. Some clones are missing from TCRdb's copy, which holds only in-frame ones; the method was immunoSEQ multiplex PCR. This table has around 370,000 clones, about 88% appearing once. Study members were between 18 and 89 years old and lived in approximately 25 US regions. The J gene is TRBJ2-3, the V gene TRBV4-1; 8 bases are shared with TRBD1. Sequencing was performed on PBMCs or T cells enriched from blood (not recorded which). The clonotype comes from a woman between 18 and 30 years old who had recovered from COVID-19. The CDR3, as DNA: TGCGCCGTTTCCGAGAACAGGGGGACAGATACGCAGTATTTT. Protein product: CAVSENRGTDTQYF.